The 25 T cell receptor beta chains below come from one sample, sequenced in a study of T cells in Graves' hyperthyroidism and ophthalmopathy. Researchers amplified the TCR beta CDR3 regions from RNA transcripts. An initial round of RT-PCR targeting the TCR CDR3 relied on the HTBI primer set. TCRdb reanalysed the multiplex PCR reads using MiXCR and keeps one entry per CDR3 protein. The sample holds approximately 490,000 distinct CDR3 sequences; roughly 23% are singletons and the top ten take around 47%. The sample comprised blood. The receptors were gathered from a woman in her 70s with Graves' ophthalmopathy.

This clonotype was detected ten times or more. The gene calls are TRBV6-1 and TRBJ1-5, with a weak D call TRBD1 (6 bases). Looked up from germline, CDR1 is MNHNS and CDR2 is SASEGT. V was clipped by 7 bases and J by 0 bases, with 16 bases between them. This CDR3 spans 16 amino acids. CDR3 nucleotides: TGTGCCAGCAACACCTGGGGGCACTATAGCAATCAGCCCCAGCATTTT. Translating gives CASNTWGHYSNQPQHF.

The chain recombines TRBV24-1 with TRBJ2-3; D is undetermined. Trimming stripped 3 bases from V and 5 bases from J, with 8 bases between. Germline loops: CDR1 KGHDR, CDR2 SFDVKD. The length of the CDR3 is 13 residues. The CDR3 loop is CATSDPIVDTQYF. The CDR3 nucleotides are TGTGCCACCAGTGATCCCATAGTAGATACGCAGTATTTT.

This clonotype was picked up many times. V usage is TRBV7-6 and J usage is TRBJ2-3; weak D call: TRBD1 (5 bases). CDR1 is SGHVS, CDR2 FNYEAQ, per germline. This CDR3 is 13 amino acids long. The V end was cut by 7 bases, the J end by 3 bases, with 11 bases between. In DNA form, the CDR3 reads TGTGCCAGCAACCTCCAGGGAACAGATACGCAGTATTTT. This translates into CASNLQGTDTQYF.

The table lists this clonotype with a few counts. The rearrangement links TRBV19 to TRBJ1-2; TRBD1 is a possible D gene (5 bases). V shed 4 bases and J shed 1 base, with 16 bases lying between them. The CDR3 extends over 16 amino acids. Germline V gene data show CDR1 as LNHDA and CDR2 as SQIVND (reference sequence). The chain's CDR3 is CASSTRSGADNYGYTF. DNA for the CDR3: TGTGCCAGTAGTACGCGAAGTGGGGCAGATAACTATGGCTACACCTTC.

The sample holds many counts of this clonotype. This chain joins TRBV7-2 and TRBJ2-7; TRBD2 is a possible D gene (6 bases). The V and J ends lost 4 bases and 1 base respectively, with 14 bases between them. The length of the CDR3 is 15 residues. Germline loops: CDR1 SGHTA, CDR2 FQGNSA. This chain's CDR3 is CASSSGVPPSYEQYF. The CDR3 DNA reads TGTGCCAGCAGCTCGGGGGTCCCCCCATCCTACGAGCAGTACTTC.

This clonotype turned up a few times. The chain recombines TRBV6-1 with TRBJ1-6; D gene ambiguous. Trimming pared 6 bases from V and 8 bases from J, leaving 11 bases between. This CDR3 spans 13 amino acids. The germline V gene has CDR1 MNHNS and CDR2 SASEGT. The CDR3 nucleotides are TGTGCCAGCAGCCCGTTAGGTGATTCACCCCTCCACTTT. This translates into CASSPLGDSPLHF.

The chain recombines TRBV7-9 with TRBJ2-7; 13 bases are a match to TRBD2. Germline V gives CDR1 SEHNR, CDR2 FQNEAQ (reference sequence). Trimming removed 5 bases from V and 6 bases from J; junction bases left unmatched: 4. The CDR3 runs to 14 residues. This chain's CDR3 is CASSTSGRAFEQYF. For the CDR3, the DNA is TGTGCCAGCAGCACTAGCGGGAGGGCCTTCGAGCAGTACTTC.

The chain carries TRBV20-1 and TRBJ1-5; possible D gene TRBD1, 5 bases. This CDR3 spans 15 amino acids. Trimming cost V 6 bases and J 4 bases, with 19 bases left between them. Per germline, CDR1 DFQATT and CDR2 SNEGSKA (reference sequence). Here the CDR3 reads CSAQALGQGNQPQHF. The DNA of the CDR3 is TGCAGTGCCCAGGCCTTGGGGCAAGGGAATCAGCCCCAGCATTTT.

The rearrangement joins TRBV6-1 to TRBJ2-2; D is undetermined. The CDR3 has 15 residues. Germline CDR1 and CDR2: MNHNS and SASEGT. Trimming took off 6 bases at V and 0 bases at J, with 11 bases between the two ends. The CDR3 coding sequence is TGTGCCAGCAGCGGACCCACCCCGAACACCGGGGAGCTGTTTTTT. It specifies CASSGPTPNTGELFF.

This clonotype was seen only a few times. V usage is TRBV7-9 and J usage is TRBJ2-3; 7 positions agree with TRBD2. Germline V gives CDR1 SEHNR, CDR2 FQNEAQ (reference sequence). The CDR3 has 14 residues. After removal of 3 bases from V and 4 bases from J, the junction contained 4 bases not matched to a gene. The DNA of the CDR3 is TGTGCCAGCAGCTTTGGGACTACGGCAGATACGCAGTATTTT. Its protein product is CASSFGTTADTQYF.

DNA of the CDR3: TGTGCCAGCAGTTTGCAGGGACGGATTATATCCTACGAGCAGTACTTC. It translates to CASSLQGRIISYEQYF. V gene TRBV28 combines with J gene TRBJ2-7, with D possibly called TRBD1 or TRBD2 (5 bases each). Trimming shortened V by 3 bases and J by 1 base, and 16 bases separated the two germline ends. CDR3 size: 16 residues. Germline CDR1 MDHEN, CDR2 SYDVKM.

The chain recombines TRBV5-1 with TRBJ1-1; D possibly corresponds to TRBD1 (6 bases). The germline V gene has CDR1 SGHRS and CDR2 YFSETQ. The CDR3 has 15 amino acids. V was clipped by 1 base and J by 0 bases, with 10 bases between them. The CDR3 loop is CASSLTGQMNTEAFF. For the CDR3, the DNA is TGCGCCAGCAGCTTGACAGGGCAAATGAACACTGAAGCTTTCTTT.

This chain joins TRBV7-2 and TRBJ1-1, with D uncertain. The CDR3 spans 13 residues. With 1 base removed from V and 6 bases from J, the gap between germline ends came to 9 bases. Germline lookup yields CDR1 SGHTA and CDR2 FQGNSA. CDR3 sequence reads: CASSLEWTPEAFF. DNA of the CDR3: TGTGCCAGCAGCTTAGAGTGGACGCCTGAAGCTTTCTTT.

The chain joins TRBV7-2 to TRBJ1-1, with D perhaps TRBD1 (6 bases). This CDR3 spans 16 amino acids. Germline CDR1 is SGHTA and CDR2 is FQGNSA. V lost 2 bases to trimming and J lost 4 bases, with 17 bases between them. Here the CDR3 DNA reads TGTGCCAGCAGCTTAATGTCGGGGGGCGCGGGCACTGAAGCTTTCTTT. Amino acids: CASSLMSGGAGTEAFF.

This clonotype was seen only once. The chain recombines TRBV19 with TRBJ2-1, with D possibly being TRBD1 (6 bases). Germline V gives CDR1 LNHDA, CDR2 SQIVND (reference sequence). The V and J ends lost 3 bases and 5 bases respectively, with 8 bases between them. The CDR3 length is 13 residues. The CDR3 loop reads CASSMSGDNEQFF. In DNA, the CDR3 is TGTGCCAGTAGTATGTCAGGGGACAATGAGCAGTTCTTC.

This clonotype was observed a few times. This sequence joins TRBV20-1 and TRBJ2-3; no reliable D call. CDR1 and CDR2 from the germline V gene are DFQATT and SNEGSKA (reference sequence). CDR3 length: 13 amino acids. The V end was cut by 3 bases, the J end by 2 bases, with 9 bases between. CDR3 sequence: CSASAGSTDTQYF. The CDR3 DNA reads as TGCAGTGCTAGTGCCGGGTCCACAGATACGCAGTATTTT.

This clonotype was picked up many times. V and J are TRBV10-3 and TRBJ1-2; no firm D call. CDR1 ENHRY and CDR2 SYGVKD come from the germline V gene. V was pared by 5 bases and J by 1 base, with 2 bases between. This CDR3 has 11 residues. CDR3 in DNA: TGTGCCATCAGTAGTAACTATGGCTACACCTTC. This sequence encodes CAISSNYGYTF.

This clonotype was seen a handful of times. This rearrangement joins TRBV20-1 to TRBJ2-2; 8 nucleotides line up with TRBD1. V dropped 1 base and J dropped 7; count of bases not matched to a gene: 8. The CDR3 has 15 amino acids. Per the germline V gene, CDR1 is DFQATT and CDR2 is SNEGSKA (reference sequence). CDR3 loop: CSARAPGQGVGELFF. The CDR3 region has the DNA TGCAGTGCTAGAGCCCCCGGACAGGGCGTCGGGGAGCTGTTTTTT.

The genes are TRBV20-1 and TRBJ2-7; 9 bases map to TRBD1. J lost 5 bases, V lost 4 bases, and 12 bases had no gene match. The CDR3 is 15 amino acids. The germline V gene has CDR1 DFQATT and CDR2 SNEGSKA (reference sequence). DNA for the CDR3: TGCAGTGCTATTTATTTTGGGACAGGGCGTCACGAGCAGTACTTC. This codes for CSAIYFGTGRHEQYF.

The V and J genes are TRBV29-1 and TRBJ2-1, with TRBD2 matching over 15 bases. The CDR3 runs to 17 residues. The V gene's germline CDR1 is SQVTM and CDR2 ANQGSEA. J gave up 4 bases and V 7 bases, and 11 bases lay outside the gene matches. CDR3 bases: TGCAGCGATCTGGGACTAGCGGGAGGCCGAACATACAATGAGCAGTTCTTC. It yields the protein CSDLGLAGGRTYNEQFF.

The chain carries TRBV28 and TRBJ1-1, with D perhaps matching TRBD1 (6 bases). The ends were cut back, 9 bases at V and 1 base at J, with 21 bases in the middle. The CDR3 is 16 amino acids. Germline V lookup: CDR1 MDHEN, CDR2 SYDVKM. DNA for the CDR3: TGTGCCAGTAGTATAGTAACAGGGCGCGGGAACACTGAAGCTTTCTTT. This sequence encodes CASSIVTGRGNTEAFF. Combining the CDR3 with reference TRBV28 and TRBJ1-1 gives the whole variable domain DVKVTQSSRYLVKRTGEKVFLECVQDMDHENMFWYRQDPGLGLRLIYFSYDVKMKEKGDIPEGYSVSREKKERFSLILESASTNQTSMYLCASSIVTGRGNTEAFFGQGTRLTVV.

The rearrangement joins TRBV11-3 to TRBJ2-7; D may correspond to TRBD1 or TRBD2 (6 bases each). This CDR3 is built from 15 residues. CDR1 is SGHNT, CDR2 YENEEA, per germline. Trimming removed 1 base from V and 5 bases from J, with 15 bases in between. The CDR3 DNA reads as TGTGCCAGCAGCTTAGGCCGCCCGGGGGCCCACGAGCAGTACTTC. This gives the protein CASSLGRPGAHEQYF.

This sequence joins TRBV14 and TRBJ1-2; D remains unclear. This CDR3 comprises 13 residues. Trimming took 1 base from V and 4 from J, leaving 7 bases between them. Germline CDR1 reads SGHDN; CDR2 reads FVKESK. The CDR3 loop is CASSQAGSYGYTF. The CDR3 nucleotides are TGTGCCAGCAGCCAAGCGGGGAGCTATGGCTACACCTTC. The full variable domain, completed using reference TRBV14 and TRBJ1-2, is EAGVTQFPSHSVIEKGQTVTLRCDPISGHDNLYWYRRVMGKEIKFLLHFVKESKQDESGMPNNRFLAERTGGTYSTLKVQPAELEDSGVYFCASSQAGSYGYTFGSGTRLTVV.

This clonotype turned up a few times. This chain uses TRBV30 with TRBJ1-4; TRBD1 matches at 7 bases. The CDR3 consists of 15 residues. From germline, CDR1 is GTSNPN and CDR2 SVGIG (reference sequence). Trimming cost V 3 bases and J 4 bases; bases outside gene matches: 8. This chain's CDR3 is CAWRAWDSHNEKLFF. The CDR3 DNA reads as TGTGCCTGGAGAGCCTGGGACAGCCATAATGAAAAACTGTTTTTT.

The rearrangement uses TRBV5-1 and TRBJ1-1, with D hard to call. Germline CDR1 is SGHRS and CDR2 is YFSETQ. V lost 0 bases and J 6 bases, leaving 12 bases between the germline ends. The CDR3 loop spans 14 amino acids. This chain's CDR3 is CASSLEVGRSEAFF. The CDR3 bases are TGCGCCAGCAGCTTGGAGGTAGGGCGATCTGAAGCTTTCTTT. Drawing the rest from reference TRBV5-1 and TRBJ1-1, the complete variable domain is KAGVTQTPRYLIKTRGQQVTLSCSPISGHRSVSWYQQTPGQGLQFLFEYFSETQRNKGNFPGRFSGRQFSNSRSEMNVSTLELGDSALYLCASSLEVGRSEAFFGQGTRLTVV.